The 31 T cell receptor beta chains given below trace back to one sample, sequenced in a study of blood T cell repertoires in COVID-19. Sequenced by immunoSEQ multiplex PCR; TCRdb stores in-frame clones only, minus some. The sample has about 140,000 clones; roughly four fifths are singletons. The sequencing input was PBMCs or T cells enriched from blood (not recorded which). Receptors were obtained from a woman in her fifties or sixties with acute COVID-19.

Here the CDR3 reads CASSFDLGGQFF. CDR3 in DNA: TGTGCCAGCAGCTTCGACCTAGGGGGGCAGTTCTTC. This chain links TRBV7-9 with TRBJ2-1; D perhaps matches TRBD1 (6 bases). This CDR3 is 12 amino acids long. V gave up 3 bases and J gave up 12 bases, with 12 bases separating them. The germline CDR1 and CDR2 sequences are SEHNR and FQNEAQ (reference sequence). The full variable domain, with the rest looked up from reference TRBV7-9 and TRBJ2-1, is DTGVSQNPRHKITKRGQNVTFRCDPISEHNRLYWYRQTLGQGPEFLTYFQNEAQLEKSRLLSDRFSAERPKGSFSTLEIQRTEQGDSAMYLCASSFDLGGQFFGPGTRLTVL.

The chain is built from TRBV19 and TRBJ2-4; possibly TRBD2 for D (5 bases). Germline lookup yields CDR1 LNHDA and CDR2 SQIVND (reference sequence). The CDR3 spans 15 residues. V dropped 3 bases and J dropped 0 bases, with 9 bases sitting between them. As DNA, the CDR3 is TGTGCCAGTAGTATCGGGAACTTAGCCAAAAACATTCAGTACTTC. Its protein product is CASSIGNLAKNIQYF.

The CDR3 nucleotides read TGTGCCAGCAGCTTAGCGTGGGGACAGGGAGAGCAGTTCTTC. Its translation is CASSLAWGQGEQFF. V gene TRBV7-2 combines with J gene TRBJ2-1, with 9 bases matching TRBD1. Trimming cost V 0 bases and J 10 bases; bases outside gene matches: 4. Germline CDR1 and CDR2: SGHTA and FQGNSA. This CDR3 is built from 14 residues.

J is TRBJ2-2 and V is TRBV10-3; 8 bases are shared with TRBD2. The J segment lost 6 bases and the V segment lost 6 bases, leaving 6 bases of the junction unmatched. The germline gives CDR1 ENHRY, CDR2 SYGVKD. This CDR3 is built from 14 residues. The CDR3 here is CAIRPAGAAGELFF. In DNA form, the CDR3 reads TGTGCCATCAGACCAGCGGGGGCCGCCGGGGAGCTGTTTTTT.

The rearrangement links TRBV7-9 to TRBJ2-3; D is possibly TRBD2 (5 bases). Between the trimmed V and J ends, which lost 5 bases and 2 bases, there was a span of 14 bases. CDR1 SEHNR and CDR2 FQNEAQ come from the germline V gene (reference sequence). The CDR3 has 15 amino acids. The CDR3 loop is CASSPETMNTDTQYF. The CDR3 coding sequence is TGTGCCAGCAGCCCCGAGACTATGAACACAGATACGCAGTATTTT. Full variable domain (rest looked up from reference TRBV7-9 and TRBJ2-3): DTGVSQNPRHKITKRGQNVTFRCDPISEHNRLYWYRQTLGQGPEFLTYFQNEAQLEKSRLLSDRFSAERPKGSFSTLEIQRTEQGDSAMYLCASSPETMNTDTQYFGPGTRLTVL.

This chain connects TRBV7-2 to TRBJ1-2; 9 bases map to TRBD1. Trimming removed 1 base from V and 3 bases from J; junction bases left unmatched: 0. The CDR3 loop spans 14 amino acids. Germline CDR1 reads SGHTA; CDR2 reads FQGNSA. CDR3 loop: CASSLGQGDYGYTF. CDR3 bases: TGTGCCAGCAGCTTAGGACAGGGGGACTATGGCTACACCTTC.

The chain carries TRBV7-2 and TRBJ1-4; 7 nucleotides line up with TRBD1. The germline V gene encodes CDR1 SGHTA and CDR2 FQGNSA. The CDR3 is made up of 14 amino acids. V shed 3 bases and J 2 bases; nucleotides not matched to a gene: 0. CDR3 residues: CASSLGQTNEKLFF. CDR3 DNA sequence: TGTGCCAGCAGCTTGGGACAGACTAATGAAAAACTGTTTTTT.

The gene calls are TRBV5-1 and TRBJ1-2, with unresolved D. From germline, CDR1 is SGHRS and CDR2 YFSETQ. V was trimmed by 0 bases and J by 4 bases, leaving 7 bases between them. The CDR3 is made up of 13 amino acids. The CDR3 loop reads CASSLDRSYGYTF. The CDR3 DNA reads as TGCGCCAGCAGCTTGGACCGCAGCTATGGCTACACCTTC. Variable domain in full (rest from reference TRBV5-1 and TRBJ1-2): KAGVTQTPRYLIKTRGQQVTLSCSPISGHRSVSWYQQTPGQGLQFLFEYFSETQRNKGNFPGRFSGRQFSNSRSEMNVSTLELGDSALYLCASSLDRSYGYTFGSGTRLTVV.

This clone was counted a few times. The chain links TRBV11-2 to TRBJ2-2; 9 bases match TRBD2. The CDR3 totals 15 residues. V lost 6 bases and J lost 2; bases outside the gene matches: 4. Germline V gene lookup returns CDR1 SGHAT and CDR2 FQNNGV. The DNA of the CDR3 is TGTGCCAGCAGGCAGACTAGCGGTAACACCGGGGAGCTGTTTTTT. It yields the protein CASRQTSGNTGELFF.

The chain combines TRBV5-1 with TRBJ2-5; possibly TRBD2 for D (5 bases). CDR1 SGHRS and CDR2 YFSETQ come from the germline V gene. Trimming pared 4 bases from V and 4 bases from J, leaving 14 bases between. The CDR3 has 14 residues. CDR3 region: CASSQDSLGETQYF. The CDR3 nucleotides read TGCGCCAGCAGCCAGGACTCCCTCGGAGAGACCCAGTACTTC. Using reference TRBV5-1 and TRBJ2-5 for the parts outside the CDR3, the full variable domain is KAGVTQTPRYLIKTRGQQVTLSCSPISGHRSVSWYQQTPGQGLQFLFEYFSETQRNKGNFPGRFSGRQFSNSRSEMNVSTLELGDSALYLCASSQDSLGETQYFGPGTRLLVL.

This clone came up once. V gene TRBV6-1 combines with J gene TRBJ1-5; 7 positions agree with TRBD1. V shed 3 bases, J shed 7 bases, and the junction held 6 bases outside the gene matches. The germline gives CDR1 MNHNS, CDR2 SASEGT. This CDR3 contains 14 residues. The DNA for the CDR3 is TGTGCCAGCAGTGAGACCGGGACAGAACAGCCCCAGCATTTT. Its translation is CASSETGTEQPQHF.

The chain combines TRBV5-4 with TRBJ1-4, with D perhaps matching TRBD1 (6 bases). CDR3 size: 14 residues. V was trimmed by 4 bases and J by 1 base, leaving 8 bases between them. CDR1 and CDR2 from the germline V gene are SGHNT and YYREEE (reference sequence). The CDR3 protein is CASSQGGTNEKLFF. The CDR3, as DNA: TGTGCCAGCAGCCAAGGGGGAACTAATGAAAAACTGTTTTTT.

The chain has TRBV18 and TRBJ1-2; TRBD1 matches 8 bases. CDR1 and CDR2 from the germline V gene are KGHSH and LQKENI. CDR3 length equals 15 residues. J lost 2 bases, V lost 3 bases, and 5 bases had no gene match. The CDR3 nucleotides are TGTGCCAGCTCACCGGGGGACAGGCAAAACTATGGCTACACCTTC. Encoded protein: CASSPGDRQNYGYTF.

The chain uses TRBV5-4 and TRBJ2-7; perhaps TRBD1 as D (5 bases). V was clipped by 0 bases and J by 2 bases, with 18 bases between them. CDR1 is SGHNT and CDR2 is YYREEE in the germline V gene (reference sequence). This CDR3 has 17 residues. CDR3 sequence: CASSLEIRTRAPYEQYF. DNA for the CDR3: TGTGCCAGCAGCTTGGAGATCAGGACACGGGCCCCCTACGAGCAGTACTTC.

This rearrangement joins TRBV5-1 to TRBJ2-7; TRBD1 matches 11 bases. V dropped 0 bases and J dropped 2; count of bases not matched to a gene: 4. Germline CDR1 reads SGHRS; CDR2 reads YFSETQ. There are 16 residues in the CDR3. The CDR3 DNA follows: TGCGCCAGCAGCTTGGACGGGACAGGGGGAACCTACGAGCAGTACTTC. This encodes CASSLDGTGGTYEQYF.

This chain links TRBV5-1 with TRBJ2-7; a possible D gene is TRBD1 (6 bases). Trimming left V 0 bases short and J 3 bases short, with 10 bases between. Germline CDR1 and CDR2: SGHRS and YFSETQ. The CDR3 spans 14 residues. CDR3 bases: TGCGCCAGCAGCTTGGGACAGGTTAACTACGAGCAGTACTTC. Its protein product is CASSLGQVNYEQYF.

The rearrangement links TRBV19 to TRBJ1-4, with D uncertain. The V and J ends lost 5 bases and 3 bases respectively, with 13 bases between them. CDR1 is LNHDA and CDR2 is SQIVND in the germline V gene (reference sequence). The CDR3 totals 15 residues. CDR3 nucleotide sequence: TGTGCCAGTAGTCGCAACAGCTCACCTAATGAAAAACTGTTTTTT. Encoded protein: CASSRNSSPNEKLFF.

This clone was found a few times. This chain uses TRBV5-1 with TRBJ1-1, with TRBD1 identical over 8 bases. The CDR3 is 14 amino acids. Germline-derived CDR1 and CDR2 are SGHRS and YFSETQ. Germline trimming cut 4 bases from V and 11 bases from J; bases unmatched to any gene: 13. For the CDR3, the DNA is TGCGCCAGCAGCCCGGGACAGGTCCCCTCTGCGGCTTTCTTT. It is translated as CASSPGQVPSAAFF. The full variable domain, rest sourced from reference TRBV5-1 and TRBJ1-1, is KAGVTQTPRYLIKTRGQQVTLSCSPISGHRSVSWYQQTPGQGLQFLFEYFSETQRNKGNFPGRFSGRQFSNSRSEMNVSTLELGDSALYLCASSPGQVPSAAFFGQGTRLTVV.

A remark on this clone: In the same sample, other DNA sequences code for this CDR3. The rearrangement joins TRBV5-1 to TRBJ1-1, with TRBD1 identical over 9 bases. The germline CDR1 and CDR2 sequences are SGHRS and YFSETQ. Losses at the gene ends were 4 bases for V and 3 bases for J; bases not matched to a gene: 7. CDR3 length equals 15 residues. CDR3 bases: TGCGCCAGCAGCCCACAGGGGGCCGGGGACACTGAAGCTTTCTTT. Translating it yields CASSPQGAGDTEAFF. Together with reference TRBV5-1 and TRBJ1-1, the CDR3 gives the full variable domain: KAGVTQTPRYLIKTRGQQVTLSCSPISGHRSVSWYQQTPGQGLQFLFEYFSETQRNKGNFPGRFSGRQFSNSRSEMNVSTLELGDSALYLCASSPQGAGDTEAFFGQGTRLTVV.

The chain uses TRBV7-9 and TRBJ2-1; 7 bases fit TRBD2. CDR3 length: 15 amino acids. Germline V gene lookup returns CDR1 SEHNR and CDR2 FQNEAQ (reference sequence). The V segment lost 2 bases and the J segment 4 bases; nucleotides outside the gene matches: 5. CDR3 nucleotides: TGTGCCAGCAGCTTATCCCTAGCGGATTACAATGAGCAGTTCTTC. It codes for CASSLSLADYNEQFF.

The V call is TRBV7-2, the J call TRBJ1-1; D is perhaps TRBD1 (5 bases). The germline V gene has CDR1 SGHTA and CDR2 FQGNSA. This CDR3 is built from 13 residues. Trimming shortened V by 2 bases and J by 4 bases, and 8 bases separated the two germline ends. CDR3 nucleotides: TGTGCCAGCAGCTTATCGGGGGGCACTGAAGCTTTCTTT. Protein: CASSLSGGTEAFF.

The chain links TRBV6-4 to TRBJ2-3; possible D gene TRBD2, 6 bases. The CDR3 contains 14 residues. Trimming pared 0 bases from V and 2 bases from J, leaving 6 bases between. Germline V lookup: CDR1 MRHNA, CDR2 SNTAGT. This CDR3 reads CASSDSRDTDTQYF. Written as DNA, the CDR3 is TGTGCCAGCAGTGACTCGCGGGACACAGATACGCAGTATTTT.

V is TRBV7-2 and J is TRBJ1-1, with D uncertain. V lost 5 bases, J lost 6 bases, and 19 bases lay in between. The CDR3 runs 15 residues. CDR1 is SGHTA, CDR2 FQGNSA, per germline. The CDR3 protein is CASSTYAGKSPEAFF. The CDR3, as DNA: TGTGCCAGCAGCACCTACGCGGGGAAGAGCCCTGAAGCTTTCTTT.

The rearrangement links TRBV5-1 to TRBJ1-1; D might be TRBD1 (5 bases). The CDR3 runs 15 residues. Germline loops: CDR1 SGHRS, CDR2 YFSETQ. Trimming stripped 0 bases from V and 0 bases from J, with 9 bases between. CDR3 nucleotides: TGCGCCAGCAGCTTGGTTCCGGACATGAACACTGAAGCTTTCTTT. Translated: CASSLVPDMNTEAFF.

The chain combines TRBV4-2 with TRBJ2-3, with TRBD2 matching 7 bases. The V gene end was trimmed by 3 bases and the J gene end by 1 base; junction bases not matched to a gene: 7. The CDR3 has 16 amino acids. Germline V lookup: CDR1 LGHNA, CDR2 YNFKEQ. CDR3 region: CASSQSEGRGTDTQYF. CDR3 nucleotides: TGTGCCAGCAGCCAGTCAGAAGGGAGGGGCACAGATACGCAGTATTTT.

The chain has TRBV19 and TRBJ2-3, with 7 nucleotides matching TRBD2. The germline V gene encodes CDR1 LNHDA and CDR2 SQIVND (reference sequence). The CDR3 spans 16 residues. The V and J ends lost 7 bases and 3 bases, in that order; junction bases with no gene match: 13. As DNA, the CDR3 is TGTGCCAGTAAGGGGCTGTGGGCGGGAGAGACAGATACGCAGTATTTT. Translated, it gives CASKGLWAGETDTQYF.

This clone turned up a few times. In DNA, the CDR3 is TGTGCCAGCAGTTTTTCCCACCGGGACAGGGCCCATAGCACCTTC. Its translation is CASSFSHRDRAHSTF. The chain has TRBV11-3 and TRBJ1-2, with 9 bases matching TRBD1. CDR3 length equals 15 residues. V lost 6 bases, J lost 13 bases, and 18 bases stayed unmatched. Germline CDR1 and CDR2: SGHNT and YENEEA.

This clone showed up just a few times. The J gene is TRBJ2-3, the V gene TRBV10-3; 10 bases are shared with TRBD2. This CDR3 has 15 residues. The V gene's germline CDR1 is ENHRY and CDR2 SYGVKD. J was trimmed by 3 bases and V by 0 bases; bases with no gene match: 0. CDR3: CAISESTSGTDTQYF. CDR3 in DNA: TGTGCCATCAGTGAGTCGACTAGCGGGACAGATACGCAGTATTTT.

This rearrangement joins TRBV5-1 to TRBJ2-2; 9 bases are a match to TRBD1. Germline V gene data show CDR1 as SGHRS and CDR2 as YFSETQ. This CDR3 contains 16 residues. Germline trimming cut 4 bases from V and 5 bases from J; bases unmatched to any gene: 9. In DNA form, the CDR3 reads TGCGCCAGCAGCGGGCCGGGGACAGGGTTAACCGGGGAGCTGTTTTTT. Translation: CASSGPGTGLTGELFF. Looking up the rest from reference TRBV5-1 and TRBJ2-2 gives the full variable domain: KAGVTQTPRYLIKTRGQQVTLSCSPISGHRSVSWYQQTPGQGLQFLFEYFSETQRNKGNFPGRFSGRQFSNSRSEMNVSTLELGDSALYLCASSGPGTGLTGELFFGEGSRLTVL.

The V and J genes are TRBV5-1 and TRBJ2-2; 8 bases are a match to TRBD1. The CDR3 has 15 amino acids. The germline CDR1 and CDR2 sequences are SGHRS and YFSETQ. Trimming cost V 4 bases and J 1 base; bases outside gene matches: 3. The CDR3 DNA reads TGCGCCAGCAGCCCGGGACAGGAGAACACCGGGGAGCTGTTTTTT. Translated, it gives CASSPGQENTGELFF.

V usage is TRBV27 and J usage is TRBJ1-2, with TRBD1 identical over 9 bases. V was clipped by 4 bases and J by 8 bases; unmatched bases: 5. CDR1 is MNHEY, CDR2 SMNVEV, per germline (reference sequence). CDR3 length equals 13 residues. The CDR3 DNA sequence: TGTGCCAGCAGTTCCAACAGGGGGCTCGGCTACACCTTC. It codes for CASSSNRGLGYTF.